The sequence of this TCR beta chain was determined in a study of shared clonotypes between healthy human individuals. This clone showed up just once. Its antigen is undetermined. Genomic DNA of each subset was evenly split across several immunoSEQ plates. Clones were read by immunoSEQ multiplex PCR, and TCRdb kept only the in-frame ones, dropping some. Of approximately 590,000 clones in the sample, around 95% were seen once. CD8 cells regarded as naive lacked CD45RO, were positively chosen for CCR7, and omitted terminally differentiated effector memory CD45RA+ cells. The germline CDR1 and CDR2 sequences are MDHEN and SYDVKM. The length of the CDR3 is 16 residues. V lost 6 bases to trimming and J lost 6 bases, with 24 bases between them. General study points: With a handful of donors compared, approximately 5% of naive CD4 clonotypes were shared.

The source material was naive CD8+ T cells sorted from blood. V usage is TRBV28 and J usage is TRBJ2-7, with D possibly matching TRBD2 (6 bases). The TCR originated in a woman between 25 and 40 years old in good health. The CDR3: CASSPGLVGGEGEQYF. The CDR3 DNA sequence: TGTGCCAGCAGCCCCGGTCTTGTGGGGGGAGAGGGCGAGCAGTACTTC.